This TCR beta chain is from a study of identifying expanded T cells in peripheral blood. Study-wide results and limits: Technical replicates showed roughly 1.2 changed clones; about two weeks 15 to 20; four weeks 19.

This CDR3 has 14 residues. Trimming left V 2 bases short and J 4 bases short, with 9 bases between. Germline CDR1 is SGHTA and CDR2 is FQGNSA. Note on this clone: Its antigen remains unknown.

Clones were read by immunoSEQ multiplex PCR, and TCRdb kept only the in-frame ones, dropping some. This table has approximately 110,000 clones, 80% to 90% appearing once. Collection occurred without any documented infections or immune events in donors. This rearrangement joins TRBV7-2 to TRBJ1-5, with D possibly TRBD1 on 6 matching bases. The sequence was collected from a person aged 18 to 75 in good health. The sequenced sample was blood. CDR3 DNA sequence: TGTGCCAGCAGCTTAACCCAGGGGAATCAGCCCCAGCATTTT. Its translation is CASSLTQGNQPQHF.